One sample yielded the 11 T cell receptor beta chains listed below, sequenced in a study of cytomegalovirus exposure and HLA in healthy donors. 13 Jbeta primers and 60 Vbeta primers were used for the PCR. Only in-frame clones appear in the TCRdb table, and some are missing; sequencing was by immunoSEQ multiplex PCR. Among 170,000 or so clones listed, roughly 80% were seen once. Sequencing input: PBMCs. Receptors originate from a boy between 2 and 10 years old in good health and CMV-seronegative.

The chain couples TRBV6-6 to TRBJ1-1; 7 bases align to TRBD1. Trimming cost V 6 bases and J 2 bases; bases outside gene matches: 12. The CDR3 is made up of 16 amino acids. Germline V CDR1 and CDR2: MNHNY, SVGAGI (reference sequence). The CDR3 DNA reads TGTGCCAGCAGCCAAAGACAGGGATCGGTAAACACTGAAGCTTTCTTT. Translation gives CASSQRQGSVNTEAFF.

This clone was seen only once. J is TRBJ2-7 and V is TRBV7-6, with TRBD1 identical over 9 bases. The CDR3 is 13 residues long. The V segment lost 6 bases and the J segment 3 bases; nucleotides outside the gene matches: 3. Germline V CDR1 and CDR2: SGHVS, FNYEAQ. CDR3 protein: CASSTTGGYEQYF. DNA of the CDR3: TGTGCCAGCAGTACGACAGGGGGCTACGAGCAGTACTTC.

Worth noting for this clone: The same CDR3 can be traced to other DNA sequences in this sample. The rearrangement uses TRBV19 and TRBJ1-5, with 7 bases identical to TRBD1. CDR1 LNHDA and CDR2 SQIVND come from the germline V gene (reference sequence). V shed 3 bases and J 2 bases; nucleotides not matched to a gene: 1. The CDR3 length is 14 residues. CDR3 amino acids: CASSIDRGNQPQHF. CDR3 nucleotide sequence: TGTGCCAGTAGTATTGACAGGGGCAATCAGCCCCAGCATTTT.

The chain has TRBV2 and TRBJ2-7; D gene ambiguous. CDR1 SNHLY and CDR2 FYNNEI come from the germline V gene. V lost 0 bases, J lost 2 bases, and 11 bases lay in between. This CDR3 region has 15 residues. CDR3 residues: CASSEASSVTYEQYF. For the CDR3, the DNA is TGTGCCAGCAGTGAAGCGTCCAGCGTTACCTACGAGCAGTACTTC.

This clone was recorded once. The V gene is TRBV25-1, the J gene TRBJ2-7, with 9 bases fitting TRBD1. Germline CDR1 MGHDK, CDR2 SYGVNS. This CDR3 region has 15 residues. Germline trimming cut 9 bases from V and 6 bases from J; bases unmatched to any gene: 15. CDR3 region: CASGDWAQGAGEQYF. The CDR3 nucleotides read TGTGCCAGTGGTGATTGGGCACAGGGGGCGGGCGAGCAGTACTTC.

The chain uses TRBV7-8 and TRBJ1-3; D is ambiguous. Germline CDR1 and CDR2: SGHVS and FQNEAQ. The length of the CDR3 is 16 residues. Trimming left V 1 base short and J 0 bases short, with 10 bases between. The DNA for the CDR3 is TGTGCCAGCAGCTTAGGTTGGCTGGCCTCTGGAAACACCATATATTTT. This translates into CASSLGWLASGNTIYF.

This clone occurred a few times. J is TRBJ2-1 and V is TRBV6-1; the match to TRBD2 covers 11 bases. V was pared by 6 bases and J by 3 bases, with 4 bases of the junction left unmatched. The CDR3 runs 15 residues. Germline V gene sequence: CDR1 MNHNS, CDR2 SASEGT. The CDR3 coding sequence is TGTGCCAGCAGGGTGACTAGCGGGGTCTACAATGAGCAGTTCTTC. It is translated as CASRVTSGVYNEQFF.

The J gene is TRBJ2-1, the V gene TRBV29-1, with a weak D call TRBD2 (6 bases). V lost 5 bases and J lost 3, with 11 bases in between. CDR3 size: 13 residues. The germline V gene has CDR1 SQVTM and CDR2 ANQGSEA. The CDR3 region has the DNA TGCAGCGTTCGCGGACTAAACTACAATGAGCAGTTCTTC. Translated, it gives CSVRGLNYNEQFF.

The V call is TRBV30, the J call TRBJ2-3; 12 bases fit TRBD2. J gave up 5 bases and V 5 bases, and 2 bases lay outside the gene matches. The CDR3 runs to 13 residues. CDR1 and CDR2 (germline): GTSNPN, SVGIG (reference sequence). Written as DNA, the CDR3 is TGTGCCTGGGCGGGACTAGCGGGAGATACGCAGTATTTT. Protein product: CAWAGLAGDTQYF.

This chain joins TRBV15 and TRBJ1-5; D remains unclear. The V gene lost 4 bases and the J gene lost 10 bases, with 14 bases spanning the gap. Germline CDR1 and CDR2: LNHNV and YYDKDF (reference sequence). The CDR3 runs to 13 residues. The CDR3 sequence is CATSTGDRVPQHF. The CDR3 DNA is TGTGCCACCAGCACGGGAGACCGGGTCCCCCAGCATTTT.

This rearrangement joins TRBV19 to TRBJ2-1, with 8 bases fitting TRBD2. The CDR3 extends over 13 amino acids. With V trimmed by 6 bases and J by 9 bases, 7 bases remained unmatched. Germline V CDR1 and CDR2: LNHDA, SQIVND (reference sequence). For the CDR3, the DNA is TGTGCCAGTAGCGGGACTAGTAAAGCTGAGCAGTTCTTC. Translated, it gives CASSGTSKAEQFF. Looking up the rest from reference TRBV19 and TRBJ2-1 gives the full variable domain: DGGITQSPKYLFRKEGQNVTLSCEQNLNHDAMYWYRQDPGQGLRLIYYSQIVNDFQKGDIAEGYSVSREKKESFPLTVTSAQKNPTAFYLCASSGTSKAEQFFGPGTRLTVL.